One and the same sample provided the 27 T cell receptor beta chains below, sequenced in a study of tumor-infiltrating lymphocytes in primary liver carcinoma. TCR beta cDNA was reverse-transcribed from about 500 ng of total RNA. The reaction used a constant-region primer and ProtoScript II reverse transcriptase. Libraries for TCR beta were built through three nested multiplex PCR rounds, which together made up a slightly modified ARM-PCR procedure. It was with TRBV1-TRBV30 forward primers and a C-beta reverse primer that the first two PCR rounds were run, at 10 cycles each. TCRdb reprocessed the multiplex PCR reads via MiXCR and lists one record per CDR3 protein. The table includes 330,000 or so distinct CDR3 sequences, approximately 64% detected once. They got blood RNA out of unsorted whole blood and also pulled out germline DNA. The sample was peripheral blood. The receptors were gathered from a man aged 40-50 years with primary liver carcinoma and hepatitis B virus infection.

As concerns this clonotype: The CDR3 does not end in the conserved phenylalanine or tryptophan, so this is likely a read error. CDR3 loop: CATSDWSYTEAFY. The DNA of the CDR3 is TGTGCCACCAGTGATTGGTCCTACACTGAAGCTTTCTAT. The chain carries TRBV24-1 and TRBJ1-1; D is ambiguous. The CDR3 runs to 13 residues. Germline V gene sequence: CDR1 KGHDR, CDR2 SFDVKD. The germline V and J ends were trimmed by 2 bases and 3 bases, with 6 bases remaining between them.

A word on this clonotype: The junction shows a germline mismatch at one end, possibly a read error. The chain couples TRBV11-2 to TRBJ2-7; D possibly matches TRBD1 or TRBD2 (5 bases each). The CDR3 has 13 residues. CDR1 SGHAT and CDR2 FQNNGV come from the germline V gene. CDR3 nucleotide sequence: TGTGTCAGCAGGGCCTGGACTTTGTACGAGCAGTACTTC. Translated, it gives CVSRAWTLYEQYF.

The chain employs TRBV11-2 and TRBJ2-1, with TRBD2 matching over 8 bases. This CDR3 is 17 amino acids long. The germline gives CDR1 SGHAT, CDR2 FQNNGV. V lost 2 bases to trimming and J lost 5 bases; unmatched junction nucleotides: 11. Here the CDR3 reads CASSLMWSGGSHNEQFF. Here the CDR3 DNA reads TGTGCCAGCAGCTTAATGTGGTCGGGAGGGTCCCACAATGAGCAGTTCTTC.

In the case of this clonotype: One end of the junction fails to match germline, which may point to a read error. The chain joins TRBV11-2 to TRBJ2-7, with D perhaps matching TRBD1 or TRBD2 (7 bases each). This CDR3 has 16 residues. CDR1 and CDR2 from the germline V gene are SGHAT and FQNNGV. This chain's CDR3 is CTSTSRRGGGLYEQYF. CDR3 sequence (DNA): TGTACCAGCACCTCCCGACGGGGAGGGGGCTTATACGAGCAGTACTTC.

Comments on this clonotype: Compared with germline, one end of the junction differs, possibly owing to a read error. The chain carries TRBV6-1 and TRBJ2-7; 9 bases map to TRBD2. Germline lookup yields CDR1 MNHNS and CDR2 SASEGT. The CDR3 is made up of 19 amino acids. This chain's CDR3 is CAISEYQGLAGISSYEQYF. In nucleotides, the CDR3 is TGTGCCATCAGTGAATATCAAGGGCTAGCGGGAATCAGCTCCTACGAGCAGTACTTC.

This clonotype was picked up a small number of times. The chain combines TRBV2 with TRBJ2-1; the D is unclear. V was pared by 7 bases and J by 0 bases, with 10 bases between. This CDR3 comprises 14 residues. Germline CDR1 reads SNHLY; CDR2 reads FYNNEI. The CDR3 protein is CASKTDSSYNEQFF. The CDR3 DNA is TGTGCCAGCAAGACGGATAGCTCCTACAATGAGCAGTTCTTC.

This clonotype was counted ten times or more. This chain joins TRBV11-2 and TRBJ2-1; 7 bases agree with TRBD2. V dropped 5 bases and J dropped 8; count of bases not matched to a gene: 15. There are 16 residues in the CDR3. Germline V gene data show CDR1 as SGHAT and CDR2 as FQNNGV. CDR3 in DNA: TGTGCCAGCAGCCGCGGCGGACTAGGCCCGAATGATGAGCAGTTCTTC. Protein sequence: CASSRGGLGPNDEQFF.

To note about this clonotype: A read error is possible here, since a much larger clone lies one base away. Given the absence of the conserved phenylalanine or tryptophan at the CDR3 end, a read error is likely. This rearrangement joins TRBV7-3 to TRBJ2-2, with TRBD1 as a possible D gene (5 bases). V lost 2 bases and J lost 7, with 11 bases in between. The CDR3 length is 14 residues. From germline, CDR1 is SGHTA and CDR2 FQGTGA. The CDR3 sequence is CASSLYQGSGELFL. The CDR3 bases are TGTGCCAGCAGCTTATACCAGGGAAGCGGGGAGCTGTTTCTT.

A word on this clonotype: A read error may explain this, as a much larger clone is one base away. The CDR3 nucleotides are TGTGCCAGCAGCAACAGGTACCAGGACTACTACGAGCAGTACTTC. Its translation is CASSNRYQDYYEQYF. The chain combines TRBV6-1 with TRBJ2-7; weak D call: TRBD2 (6 bases). This CDR3 has 15 amino acids. V was trimmed by 6 bases and J by 3 bases, leaving 18 bases between them. The V gene's germline CDR1 is MNHNS and CDR2 SASEGT.

In the case of this clonotype: A read error may produce the germline difference seen at one junction end. The V and J genes are TRBV11-2 and TRBJ2-7; D possibly uses TRBD1 or TRBD2 (5 bases each). Germline V gives CDR1 SGHAT, CDR2 FQNNGV. The length of the CDR3 is 17 residues. CDR3 DNA sequence: TGTGCCAGCAGCTTAGTCCGTAGTTCTTGGGACGCTCTACGGGTGGACTTC. It encodes CASSLVRSSWDALRVDF.

Remarks on this clonotype: The junction departs from the called germline gene at one end, perhaps through a read error. The chain employs TRBV29-1 and TRBJ1-1; D gene uncertain. CDR1 SQVTM and CDR2 ANQGSEA come from the germline V gene. The CDR3 has 11 amino acids. The chain's CDR3 is CSGQVNAEAIF. For the CDR3, the DNA is TGCAGCGGCCAAGTGAACGCTGAAGCTATCTTC.

Worth noting for this clonotype: The CDR3 does not end in the conserved phenylalanine or tryptophan, so this is likely a read error. The chain has TRBV11-2 and TRBJ2-1; D perhaps matches TRBD2 (5 bases). V lost 11 bases and J 2 bases, leaving 16 bases between the germline ends. The CDR3 has 14 residues. Germline assignment: CDR1 SGHAT and CDR2 FQNNGV. CDR3 region: CASGIAGAYNEQFL. DNA of the CDR3: TGTGCCTCCGGGATAGCTGGAGCCTACAATGAGCAGTTCCTC.

A note on this clonotype: This CDR3 fails to terminate in the conserved phenylalanine or tryptophan, so it likely reflects a read error. The chain carries TRBV28 and TRBJ2-7; D may be TRBD1 or TRBD2 (5 bases each). V lost 5 bases to trimming and J lost 2 bases, with 22 bases between them. CDR3 length: 17 residues. CDR1 MDHEN and CDR2 SYDVKM come from the germline V gene. CDR3 protein: CASSIPPGPAITYEQYS. The CDR3 nucleotides are TGTGCCAGCAGTATCCCTCCGGGACCAGCGATTACCTACGAGCAGTACTCC.

Regarding this clonotype: The junction departs from the called germline gene at one end, perhaps through a read error. V and J are TRBV11-2 and TRBJ2-3; D may be TRBD2 (6 bases). Germline V gene lookup returns CDR1 SGHAT and CDR2 FQNNGV. This CDR3 has 16 amino acids. CDR3 DNA sequence: TGTGCCAGCAGCTCCACTCGTAGCGGCCCCGGGGGTACGCTGTATTTT. It is translated as CASSSTRSGPGGTLYF.

This clonotype was recorded only once. This sequence joins TRBV6-2 or TRBV6-3 and TRBJ1-5, with D perhaps matching TRBD1 (5 bases). The germline V and J ends were trimmed by 5 bases and 5 bases, with 16 bases remaining between them. Germline V CDR1 and CDR2: MNHEY, SVGEGT. This CDR3 is 15 amino acids long. The CDR3 protein is CASSHGGVGYQPQHF. The CDR3 bases are TGTGCCAGCAGTCACGGGGGGGTTGGGTATCAGCCCCAGCATTTT.

V usage is TRBV5-1 and J usage is TRBJ2-7; 9 bases fit TRBD1. CDR1 SGHRS and CDR2 YFSETQ come from the germline V gene. The V and J ends lost 4 bases and 5 bases, in that order; junction bases with no gene match: 13. CDR3 length: 16 residues. The CDR3 DNA is TGCGCCAGCAGCCCGGGGGCCGGGACAGGGTACCACGAGCAGTACTTC. Amino acids: CASSPGAGTGYHEQYF.

Worth noting for this clonotype: Being one base from a much bigger clone, this may be a read error. V and J are TRBV10-3 and TRBJ2-7; 11 positions match TRBD1. Trimming at V came to 5 bases and at J to 4 bases, leaving 4 bases not matched to a gene. There are 14 residues in the CDR3. Germline V gene lookup returns CDR1 ENHRY and CDR2 SYGVKD. CDR3 sequence: CAISTGQGAYEQYF. The CDR3 DNA is TGTGCCATCAGTACAGGACAGGGGGCATACGAGCAGTACTTC.

As concerns this clonotype: With a much larger clone just one base away, this may be a read error. The chain carries TRBV6-2 or TRBV6-3 and TRBJ2-5; D is perhaps TRBD2 (5 bases). Germline V lookup: CDR1 MNHEY, CDR2 SVGEGT. The CDR3 is 11 amino acids. CDR3 sequence reads: CASTRAETQNF. The CDR3 DNA sequence: TGTGCCAGCACCAGAGCGGAGACCCAGAACTTC.

The chain has TRBV11-2 and TRBJ1-2; D perhaps matches TRBD1 (5 bases). Deletions cut 4 bases from V and 4 bases from J, with 13 bases between. Germline V gives CDR1 SGHAT, CDR2 FQNNGV. The CDR3 sequence is 14 residues long. The CDR3 loop is CASSWGGVCYGYTF. The CDR3 nucleotides are TGTGCCAGCAGCTGGGGGGGGGTCTGCTATGGCTACACCTTC.

With regard to this clonotype: This may come from a read error, since a much larger clone is one base off. The CDR3 end shows no conserved phenylalanine or tryptophan, and so a read error is likely. The CDR3 spells CASSQEGTGVNTIYS. CDR3 DNA sequence: TGCGCCAGCAGCCAAGAGGGGACAGGGGTAAACACCATATATTCT. V gene TRBV4-1 combines with J gene TRBJ1-3, with 10 nucleotides matching TRBD1. CDR1 and CDR2 from the germline V gene are MGHRA and YSYEKL. V lost 0 bases and J lost 6; bases outside the gene matches: 2. CDR3 length: 15 residues.

V usage is TRBV11-2 and J usage is TRBJ2-1; 12 nucleotides agree with TRBD1. The CDR3 covers 14 residues. The V gene's germline CDR1 is SGHAT and CDR2 FQNNGV. The CDR3 sequence is CVCSPGTGGDEQFF. The CDR3 DNA reads TGTGTCTGCAGCCCTGGGACAGGGGGCGATGAGCAGTTCTTC.

This clonotype was detected many times. CDR3 nucleotide sequence: TGTGCCAGCAGGACCGGGGGGAGCTTTTACATTCAGTACTTC. It codes for CASRTGGSFYIQYF. The chain joins TRBV6-2 or TRBV6-3 to TRBJ2-4, with 7 bases fitting TRBD2. CDR1 MNHEY and CDR2 SVGEGT come from the germline V gene. Trimming cost V 6 bases and J 8 bases; bases outside gene matches: 10. The CDR3 spans 14 residues.

Note on this clonotype: Relative to the germline gene, one junction end is altered; a read error may explain this. V is TRBV6-1 and J is TRBJ2-2, with 8 positions matching TRBD2. CDR1 MNHNS and CDR2 SASEGT come from the germline V gene. CDR3 size: 15 residues. DNA for the CDR3: TGTGTCAGCAGTGGTAATAGCGGGACTATCAGGGAGCTGTTTTTT. Its translation is CVSSGNSGTIRELFF.

The rearrangement joins TRBV4-1 to TRBJ2-7, with D uncertain. V was pared by 2 bases and J by 1 base, with 12 bases between. Germline assignment: CDR1 MGHRA and CDR2 YSYEKL. CDR3 size: 15 residues. This chain's CDR3 is CASSQRSWSSYEQYF. CDR3 in DNA: TGCGCCAGCAGCCAACGAAGCTGGTCATCCTACGAGCAGTACTTC.

Comments on this clonotype: This CDR3 is missing its conserved last phenylalanine or tryptophan, likely due to a read error. The limits of the CDR3 on the DNA are not certain, so only TCRdb's listed CDR3 is given. The gene calls are TRBV12-3 or TRBV12-4 and TRBJ2-3; TRBD1 reflects the table's D call only, with no check against the DNA. Inclusive of both ends, the CDR3 amounts to 13 amino acids. CDR3 region: CASLRRGTDAWYL.

In this sample, this clonotype turned up once. A read error is likely, as this CDR3 ends without the conserved phenylalanine or tryptophan. DNA for the CDR3: TGTGTCAGCAGTTTGGACAGTTATAGAAATCAGCCCCAGCATCTT. Translating gives CVSSLDSYRNQPQHL. The chain combines TRBV6-2 or TRBV6-3 with TRBJ1-5; D might be TRBD1 (6 bases). Germline values: CDR1 MNHEY, CDR2 SVGEGT. The CDR3 consists of 15 residues.

As regards this clonotype: A much larger clonotype is one base distant, so this may be a read error. The genes are TRBV6-1 and TRBJ2-7; 7 nucleotides agree with TRBD1. This CDR3 comprises 14 residues. The germline CDR1 and CDR2 sequences are MNHNS and SASEGT. CDR3 region: CARSEWTGAYEQYF. In nucleotides, the CDR3 is TGTGCCAGAAGTGAATGGACAGGCGCCTACGAGCAGTACTTC.